This TCR beta chain was retrieved from a study of T cell responses to AZD1222 COVID-19 vaccine. With regard to this clone: Its antigen is not known.

This CDR3 has 13 amino acids. Germline lookup yields CDR1 MNHEY and CDR2 SMNVEV (reference sequence). V was cut by 7 bases and J by 6 bases, with 13 bases left in between. Overall study results and limits: Mostly white British, mostly female donors; authors suggested clonal diversity may be underestimated. Increased Spike-specific TCR breadth and depth were observed after two AZD1222 doses.

The assay was immunoSEQ multiplex PCR, and TCRdb's table has in-frame clones only and misses some. The repertoire holds roughly 100,000 clones, with about nine tenths as singletons. V is TRBV27 and J is TRBJ2-1, with D perhaps assigned TRBD1 or TRBD2 (5 bases each). Sample: peripheral blood, taken on day 0 of AZD1222 vaccination. The sequence was collected from an adult in good health. Written as DNA, the CDR3 is TGTGCCAGCACCAAAATGAGGGGCAATGAGCAGTTCTTC. The encoded protein is CASTKMRGNEQFF.